The clone carrying this T cell receptor (beta chain) occurred a few times. Via MiXCR, TCRdb re-called the 5' RACE reads, giving one row per CDR3 protein. Of hundreds of thousands of distinct CDR3 sequences listed, around 3.6% are singletons. This CDR3 is 19 amino acids long. Trimming cost V 1 base and J 4 bases, with 24 bases left between them. CDR1 and CDR2 from the germline V gene are MGHRA and YSYEKL. These data originate in a study of T cells after yellow fever vaccination. The chain employs TRBV4-1 and TRBJ2-3; maybe TRBD1 (6 bases). This TCR was sampled from a young man who received the YFV17D yellow fever vaccine. The specimen comprised PBMCs, sampled on the day of the yellow fever booster vaccination. CDR3 sequence: CASSQVEGLRGIRADTQYF. The CDR3 DNA reads TGCGCCAGCAGCCAAGTCGAAGGGCTAAGGGGGATCCGGGCAGATACGCAGTATTTT.